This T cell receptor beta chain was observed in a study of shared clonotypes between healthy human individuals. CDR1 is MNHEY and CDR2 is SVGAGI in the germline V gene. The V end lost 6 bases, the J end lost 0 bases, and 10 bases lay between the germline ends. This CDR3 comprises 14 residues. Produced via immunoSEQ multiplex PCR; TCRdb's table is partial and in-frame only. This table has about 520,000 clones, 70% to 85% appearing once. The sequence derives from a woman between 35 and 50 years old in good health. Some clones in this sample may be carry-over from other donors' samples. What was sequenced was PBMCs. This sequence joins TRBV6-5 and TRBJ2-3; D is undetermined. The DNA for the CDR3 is TGTGCCAGCAGGCCACAGAGTAGCACAGATACGCAGTATTTT. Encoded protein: CASRPQSSTDTQYF.